A single sample gave rise to the 7 T cell receptor beta chains below, sequenced in a study of T cells in Graves' hyperthyroidism and ophthalmopathy. Amplification of TCR beta CDR3 regions was performed using RNA transcripts as template. In the first-round RT-PCR of the TCR CDR3, the HTBI primer set was used. TCRdb itself ran the multiplex PCR reads through MiXCR, one entry per CDR3 protein. Among over 500,000 distinct CDR3 sequences listed, about 16% were seen once. Material: blood. The receptors come from a woman aged 25 to 45 with Graves' ophthalmopathy.

V and J are TRBV15 and TRBJ2-2; maybe TRBD2 (5 bases). This CDR3 region has 14 residues. Germline V gene lookup returns CDR1 LNHNV and CDR2 YYDKDF (reference sequence). Trimming left V 0 bases short and J 7 bases short, with 9 bases between. CDR3: CATSRETRGGELFF. As DNA, the CDR3 is TGTGCCACCAGCAGAGAAACACGGGGCGGGGAGCTGTTTTTT.

V gene TRBV6-2 or TRBV6-3 combines with J gene TRBJ2-1; no clear D. V gave up 7 bases and J gave up 0 bases, with 13 bases separating them. The germline gives CDR1 MNHEY, CDR2 SVGEGT. The CDR3 consists of 15 residues. In nucleotides, the CDR3 is TGTGCCAGCACTCCGGCGGATCTCTCCTACAATGAGCAGTTCTTC. It encodes CASTPADLSYNEQFF.

This clonotype was picked up many times. CDR3 DNA: TGTGCCAGCAGTACCCGGAGAGCGAATGGATACAATCAGCCCCAGCATTTT. This encodes CASSTRRANGYNQPQHF. The chain has TRBV28 and TRBJ1-5, with no clear D. The V end was cut by 5 bases, the J end by 3 bases, with 20 bases between. The CDR3 spans 17 residues. CDR1 and CDR2 from the germline V gene are MDHEN and SYDVKM.

The chain combines TRBV30 with TRBJ1-2; D call uncertain. This CDR3 has 13 amino acids. In germline, CDR1 is GTSNPN, CDR2 SVGIG (reference sequence). Trimming took 5 bases from V and 7 from J, leaving 17 bases between them. The CDR3 here is CAWEATGTFGYTF. In DNA form, the CDR3 reads TGTGCCTGGGAAGCGACGGGCACCTTTGGCTACACCTTC.

The rearrangement links TRBV20-1 to TRBJ2-1; perhaps TRBD2 as D (6 bases). Trimming took off 0 bases at V and 0 bases at J, with 15 bases between the two ends. From germline, CDR1 is DFQATT and CDR2 SNEGSKA (reference sequence). This CDR3 has 17 amino acids. The CDR3 region is CSARDLRTTDSYNEQFF. The CDR3 coding sequence is TGCAGTGCTAGAGATCTTAGGACTACCGACTCCTACAATGAGCAGTTCTTC.

V gene TRBV15 combines with J gene TRBJ2-7; D not certain. The CDR3 has 14 residues. The V end lost 3 bases, the J end lost 4 bases, and 13 bases lay between the germline ends. Germline V gives CDR1 LNHNV, CDR2 YYDKDF (reference sequence). Here the CDR3 DNA reads TGTGCCACCAGCAGGGGGAAGGGCAGTTACGAGCAGTACTTC. Translated, it gives CATSRGKGSYEQYF.

This clonotype showed up many times. The chain recombines TRBV7-3 with TRBJ1-1; D gene ambiguous. The germline gives CDR1 SGHTA, CDR2 FQGTGA. This CDR3 spans 13 amino acids. Trimming left V 0 bases short and J 2 bases short, with 4 bases between. The CDR3 coding sequence is TGTGCCAGCAGCTTAACTGTTAACACTGAAGCTTTCTTT. It encodes CASSLTVNTEAFF.